These T cell receptor beta chains were read from a single sample in a study of early T cells in non-severe SARS-CoV-2 infection. Using its own MiXCR run on the 5' RACE reads, TCRdb lists one record per CDR3 protein. Among just under 60,000 distinct CDR3 sequences listed, around 10% were seen once. The specimen was whole blood. These TCRs come from an adult who was a healthcare worker with PCR-confirmed SARS-CoV-2 infection or an uninfected control (not recorded which). Both conserved end residues are trimmed from each CDR3. A D gene is named only where the DNA matches it firmly. Some rows mark clone size as missing; the rest say once, few, many or name a class of expanded clone.

ASSTQGYGHNEQF | TRBJ2-1 | - | - | TRBV28
ASSRGSAAGERYEQY | TRBJ2-7 | TRBD2 | many | TRBV11-2
ASSYQGGPNNEQF | TRBJ2-1 | - | - | TRBV27
ASSPGQGVTEAF | TRBJ1-1 | TRBD1 | many | TRBV5-1
ASRDFNEKLF | TRBJ1-4 | - | many | TRBV2
ASAGTGVTGELF | TRBJ2-2 | TRBD1 | few | TRBV28
ASSGKAGSQTGELF | TRBJ2-2 | - | - | TRBV2
ASSMLGHYEQY | TRBJ2-7 | - | many | TRBV19
ASSEYSPLAAIYSEQF | TRBJ2-1 | TRBD2 | - | TRBV25-1
ASSLSGGAPDTQY | TRBJ2-3 | TRBD2 | many | TRBV7-8
ASSFYGTRGSNEKLF | TRBJ1-4 | - | many | TRBV11-2
ASSPRQGYEKLF | TRBJ1-4 | - | many | TRBV18
ATRSGAYEQY | TRBJ2-7 | - | few | TRBV12-3/TRBV12-4
ASSFPGPGANVLT | TRBJ2-6 | - | many | TRBV28
ASRGGLAGLGTGELF | TRBJ2-2 | TRBD2 | many | TRBV12-3/TRBV12-4
ASRETRTSLYNEQF | TRBJ2-1 | - | many | TRBV7-2
ASSPGTGSSYEQY | TRBJ2-7 | TRBD1 | many | TRBV28
ASRVGLNLHEQY | TRBJ2-7 | - | - | TRBV4-1